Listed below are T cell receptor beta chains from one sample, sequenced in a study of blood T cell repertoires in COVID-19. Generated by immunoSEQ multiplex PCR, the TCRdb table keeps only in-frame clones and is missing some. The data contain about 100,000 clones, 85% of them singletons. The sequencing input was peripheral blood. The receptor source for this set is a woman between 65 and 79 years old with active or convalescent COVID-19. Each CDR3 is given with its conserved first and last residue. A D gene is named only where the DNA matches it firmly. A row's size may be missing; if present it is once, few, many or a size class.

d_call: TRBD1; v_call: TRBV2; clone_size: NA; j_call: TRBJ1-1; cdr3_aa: CATKTGVNTEAFF; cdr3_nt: TGTGCCACCAAGACAGGGGTGAACACTGAAGCTTTCTTT
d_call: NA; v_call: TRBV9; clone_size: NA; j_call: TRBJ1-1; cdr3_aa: CASSVGRVRTEAFF; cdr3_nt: TGTGCCAGCAGCGTAGGCAGGGTAAGGACTGAAGCTTTCTTT
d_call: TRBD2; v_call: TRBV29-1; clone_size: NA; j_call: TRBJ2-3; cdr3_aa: CSAQGLAGADTQYF; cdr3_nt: TGCAGCGCCCAGGGACTAGCGGGAGCAGATACGCAGTATTTT
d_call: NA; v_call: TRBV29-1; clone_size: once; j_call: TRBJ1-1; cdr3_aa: CSVDGPESGGTEAFF; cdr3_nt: TGCAGCGTTGACGGGCCAGAATCGGGGGGGACTGAAGCTTTCTTT
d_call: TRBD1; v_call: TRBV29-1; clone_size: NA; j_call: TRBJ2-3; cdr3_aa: CSVVRDRGPDTQYF; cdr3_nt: TGCAGCGTTGTAAGGGACAGGGGGCCAGATACGCAGTATTTT
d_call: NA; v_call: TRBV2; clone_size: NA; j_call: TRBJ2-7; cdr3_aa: CASSEVGGGEQYF; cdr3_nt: TGTGCCAGCAGTGAGGTCGGAGGAGGGGAGCAGTACTTC
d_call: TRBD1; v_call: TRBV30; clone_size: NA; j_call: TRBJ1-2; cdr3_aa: CAWGRQGGYGYTF; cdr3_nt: TGTGCCTGGGGTAGACAGGGGGGCTATGGCTACACCTTC
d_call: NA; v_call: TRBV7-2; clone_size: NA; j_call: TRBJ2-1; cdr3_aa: CASSLARRGEQFF; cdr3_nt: TGTGCCAGCAGCTTAGCCCGTAGAGGTGAGCAGTTCTTC
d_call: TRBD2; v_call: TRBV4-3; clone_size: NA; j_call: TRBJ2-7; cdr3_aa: CASSQDLAGGQYEQYF; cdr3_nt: TGCGCCAGCAGCCAAGATCTCGCGGGAGGTCAATACGAGCAGTACTTC
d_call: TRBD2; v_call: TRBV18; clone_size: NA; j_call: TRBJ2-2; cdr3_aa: CASSPPGRANTGELFF; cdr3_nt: TGTGCCAGCTCACCACCGGGGAGGGCGAACACCGGGGAGCTGTTTTTT
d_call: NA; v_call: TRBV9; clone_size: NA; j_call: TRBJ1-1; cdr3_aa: CASSIGQTYTEAFF; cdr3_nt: TGTGCCAGCAGCATCGGACAGACCTACACTGAAGCTTTCTTT
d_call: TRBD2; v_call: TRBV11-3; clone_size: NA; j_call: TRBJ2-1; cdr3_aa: CASSLSLAVQGEQFF; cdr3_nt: TGTGCCAGCAGCTTATCACTAGCGGTACAGGGTGAGCAGTTCTTC
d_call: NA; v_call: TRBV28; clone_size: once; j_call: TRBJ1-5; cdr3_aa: CASSLGANQPQHF; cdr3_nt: TGTGCCAGCAGTTTAGGGGCAAATCAGCCCCAGCATTTT
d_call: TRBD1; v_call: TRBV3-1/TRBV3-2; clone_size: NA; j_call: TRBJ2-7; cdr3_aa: CASSLTGGGSYEQYF; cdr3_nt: TGTGCCAGCAGCCTAACAGGGGGCGGCTCCTACGAGCAGTACTTC
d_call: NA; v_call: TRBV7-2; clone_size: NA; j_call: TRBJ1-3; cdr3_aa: CASSLIGGANNTIYF; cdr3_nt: TGTGCCAGCAGCTTAATTGGGGGCGCGAACAACACCATATATTTT
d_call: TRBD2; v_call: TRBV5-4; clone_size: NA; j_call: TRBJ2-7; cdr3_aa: CASSLAGGRSYEQYF; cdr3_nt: TGTGCCAGCAGCTTAGCGGGAGGGCGCTCCTACGAGCAGTACTTC
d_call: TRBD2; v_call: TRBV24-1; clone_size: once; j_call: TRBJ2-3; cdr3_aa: CATSAQERGVTDTQYF; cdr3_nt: TGTGCCACCAGTGCACAGGAGCGGGGCGTAACAGATACGCAGTATTTT
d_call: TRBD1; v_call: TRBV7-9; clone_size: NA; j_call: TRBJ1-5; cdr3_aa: CASSWTGDQPQHF; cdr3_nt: TGTGCCAGCAGCTGGACAGGGGATCAGCCCCAGCATTTT
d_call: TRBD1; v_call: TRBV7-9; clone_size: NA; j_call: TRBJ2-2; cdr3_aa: CASSRYGQGATGELFF; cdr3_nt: TGTGCCAGCAGCCGATATGGACAGGGGGCCACCGGGGAGCTGTTTTTT
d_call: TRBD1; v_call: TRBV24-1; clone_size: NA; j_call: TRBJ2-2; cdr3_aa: CATSDTGQANTGELFF; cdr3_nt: TGTGCCACCAGTGACACGGGACAGGCGAACACCGGGGAGCTGTTTTTT
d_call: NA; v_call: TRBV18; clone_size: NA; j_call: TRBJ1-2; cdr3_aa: CASSPTSYGYTF; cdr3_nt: TGTGCCAGCTCACCTACTAGCTATGGCTACACCTTC
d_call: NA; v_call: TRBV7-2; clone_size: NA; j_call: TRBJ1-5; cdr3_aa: CASSLGAYSNQPQHF; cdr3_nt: TGTGCCAGCAGCTTGGGAGCTTATAGCAATCAGCCCCAGCATTTT
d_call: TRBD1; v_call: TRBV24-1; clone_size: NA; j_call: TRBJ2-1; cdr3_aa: CATSDSSGTGKLNEQFF; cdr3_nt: TGTGCCACCAGTGATTCGTCCGGGACAGGGAAGCTAAATGAGCAGTTCTTC
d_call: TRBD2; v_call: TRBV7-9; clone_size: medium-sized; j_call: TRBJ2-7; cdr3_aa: CASSLASGSPSEQYF; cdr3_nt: TGTGCCAGCAGCTTAGCTAGCGGGAGTCCGAGCGAGCAGTACTTC
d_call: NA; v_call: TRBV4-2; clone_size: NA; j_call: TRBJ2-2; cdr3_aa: CASSQDSAWKLFF; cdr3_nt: TGTGCCAGCAGCCAAGATTCAGCGTGGAAGCTGTTTTTT
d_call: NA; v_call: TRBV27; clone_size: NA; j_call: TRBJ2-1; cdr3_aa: CASSLSPSGYNEQFF; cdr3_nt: TGTGCCAGCAGTTTATCCCCGTCCGGCTACAATGAGCAGTTCTTC
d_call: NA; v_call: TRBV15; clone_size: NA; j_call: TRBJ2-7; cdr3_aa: CATSRDRSETGISGEQYF; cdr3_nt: TGTGCCACCAGCAGAGATAGGTCTGAGACGGGTATTTCGGGCGAGCAGTACTTC
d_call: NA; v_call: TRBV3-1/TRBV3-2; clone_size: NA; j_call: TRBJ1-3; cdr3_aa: CASSQMGGSGNTIYF; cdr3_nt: TGTGCCAGCAGCCAGATGGGAGGCTCTGGAAACACCATATATTTT
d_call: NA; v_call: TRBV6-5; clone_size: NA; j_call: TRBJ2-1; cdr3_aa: CASSLDSLVKAEQFF; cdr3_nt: TGTGCCAGCAGTTTAGACAGCCTAGTGAAAGCTGAGCAGTTCTTC
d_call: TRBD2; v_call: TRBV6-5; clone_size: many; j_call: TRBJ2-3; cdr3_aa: CASSYGGLVPDTQYF; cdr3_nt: TGTGCCAGCAGTTACGGTGGACTAGTACCAGATACGCAGTATTTT
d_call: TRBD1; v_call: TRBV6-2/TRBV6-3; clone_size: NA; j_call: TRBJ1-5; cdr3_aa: CASSYLSGPGQGLNQPQHF; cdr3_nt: TGTGCCAGCAGTTACCTGTCCGGACCGGGACAGGGGCTCAATCAGCCCCAGCATTTT
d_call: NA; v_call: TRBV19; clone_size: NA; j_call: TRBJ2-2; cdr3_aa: CASRLSGDTGELFF; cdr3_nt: TGTGCCAGTAGACTCTCGGGGGACACCGGGGAGCTGTTTTTT
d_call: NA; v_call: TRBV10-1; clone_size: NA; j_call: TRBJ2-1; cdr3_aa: CASSPQGGGPLNEQFF; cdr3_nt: TGCGCCAGCAGCCCGCAGGGAGGCGGCCCCCTCAATGAGCAGTTCTTC
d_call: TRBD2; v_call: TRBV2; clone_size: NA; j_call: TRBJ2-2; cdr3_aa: CASSVAGQAGELFF; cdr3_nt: TGTGCTAGCAGTGTAGCGGGGCAGGCCGGGGAGCTGTTTTTT
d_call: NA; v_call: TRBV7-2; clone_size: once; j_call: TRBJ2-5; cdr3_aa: CASSLDSQETQYF; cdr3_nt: TGTGCCAGCAGCCTCGACAGCCAAGAGACCCAGTACTTC
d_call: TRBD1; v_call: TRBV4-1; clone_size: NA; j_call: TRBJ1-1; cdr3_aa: CASSQVDRVTEAFF; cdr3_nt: TGCGCCAGCAGCCAAGTTGACAGGGTGACTGAAGCTTTCTTT
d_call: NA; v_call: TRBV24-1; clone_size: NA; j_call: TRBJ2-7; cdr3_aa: CATSDPGNYEQYF; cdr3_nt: TGTGCCACCAGTGATCCAGGGAACTACGAGCAGTACTTC
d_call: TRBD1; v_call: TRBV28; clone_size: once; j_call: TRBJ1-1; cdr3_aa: CASSLQGGFSEAFF; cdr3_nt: TGTGCCAGCAGTTTGCAGGGGGGTTTCTCTGAAGCTTTCTTT
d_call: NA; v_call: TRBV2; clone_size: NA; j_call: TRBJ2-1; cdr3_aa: CASIPEPGSREQFF; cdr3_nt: TGTGCCAGCATTCCCGAACCAGGGTCTCGTGAGCAGTTCTTC
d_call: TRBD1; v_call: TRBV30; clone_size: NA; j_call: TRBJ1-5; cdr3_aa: CAWSGTGYSNQPQHF; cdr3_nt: TGTGCCTGGAGTGGGACAGGGTATAGCAATCAGCCCCAGCATTTT
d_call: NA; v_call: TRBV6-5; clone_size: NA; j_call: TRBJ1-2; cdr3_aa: CASISPGNYGYTF; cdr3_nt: TGTGCCAGCATTTCCCCAGGGAACTATGGCTACACCTTC
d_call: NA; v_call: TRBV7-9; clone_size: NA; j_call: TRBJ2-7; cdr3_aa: CASSLGGGSHEQYF; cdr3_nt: TGTGCCAGCAGCTTAGGAGGGGGAAGTCACGAGCAGTACTTC